The rows below give T cell receptor beta chains drawn from one sample of a study of breast tumors, draining lymph nodes, adjacent tissues. TCRdb analysed the multiplex PCR reads with MiXCR anew, one entry per CDR3 protein. Of approximately 100,000 distinct CDR3 sequences in the sample, roughly 20% are singletons; the top ten hold over 1%. The sequenced sample consisted of axillary lymph node tissue. These receptors were obtained from a female donor with breast cancer. Some clones in this sample may be carry-over from other donors' samples. The CDR3 runs from the conserved cysteine through the conserved F or W. The order of the fields is J gene, CDR3 length, V gene, CDR3 protein.

TRBJ1-5 | 14 | TRBV27 | CASSLDRRNQPQHF
TRBJ1-4 | 14 | TRBV3-1 | CASSHRAGNEKLFF
TRBJ2-7 | 14 | TRBV11-2 | CASSAGTGVGEQYF
TRBJ2-5 | 17 | TRBV28 | CASSFLPGTGFGETQYF
TRBJ1-1 | 14 | TRBV6-5 | CASSRTWGNTEAFF
TRBJ2-5 | 14 | TRBV5-1 | CASSLGTGLQTQYF
TRBJ1-6 | 14 | TRBV6-1 | CASNFDRGVSPLHF
TRBJ1-2 | 17 | TRBV7-9 | CASSPNDRDPTRDGYTF
TRBJ2-2 | 12 | TRBV29-1 | CSVGTSGGELFF
TRBJ2-2 | 13 | TRBV7-8 | CASRGLGGGELFF
TRBJ1-5 | 14 | TRBV5-1 | CASSLSGGDQPQHF
TRBJ1-5 | 13 | TRBV6-6 | CASRFDGNQPQHF
TRBJ1-2 | 12 | TRBV19 | CASSGTGDGYTF
TRBJ1-2 | 15 | TRBV7-8 | CASSLRQGAGYGYTF
TRBJ2-2 | 17 | TRBV28 | CASSFSSGGENTGELFF
TRBJ2-1 | 17 | TRBV4-2 | CASSQVAGGPVGNEQFF
TRBJ1-4 | 12 | TRBV30 | CAWSAQGGELFF
TRBJ2-7 | 13 | TRBV14 | CASSHPGGTEQYF
TRBJ1-5 | 14 | TRBV2 | CASSGVGPSQPQHF
TRBJ2-1 | 21 | TRBV4-2 | CASSQELGRTQGLANRYEQFF
TRBJ1-2 | 18 | TRBV2 | CASSERTGNAHTNYGYTF
TRBJ2-7 | 15 | TRBV4-1 | CASSPSPFLIYEQYF
TRBJ2-1 | 12 | TRBV20-1 | CSAKGQGDEQFF
TRBJ1-5 | 18 | TRBV7-9 | CASSLGGQGSSKNQPQHF
TRBJ1-5 | 14 | TRBV20-1 | CSARELAGVQPQHF
TRBJ2-2 | 16 | TRBV5-4 | CASSLGGPTNTGELFF
TRBJ1-3 | 18 | TRBV14 | CASSQGWTGGISGNTIYF
TRBJ2-5 | 16 | TRBV7-2 | CASSLGSSGGLETQYF
TRBJ2-5 | 13 | TRBV27 | CASSLGSWETQYF
TRBJ2-5 | 16 | TRBV5-1 | CASSLGLVGGGETQYF
TRBJ2-1 | 14 | TRBV7-3 | CASSLANSKDEQFF
TRBJ2-7 | 14 | TRBV2 | CATRGGTGFYEQYF
TRBJ1-2 | 15 | TRBV4-1 | CASSQDGGRGYGYTF
TRBJ1-2 | 13 | TRBV19 | CASSITGNYGYTF
TRBJ2-1 | 14 | TRBV11-2 | CASSPDYSYNEQFF
TRBJ1-2 | 14 | TRBV4-1 | CASSQAGRVYGYTF
TRBJ2-2 | 16 | TRBV2 | CASSEAGPANTGELFF
TRBJ2-1 | 15 | TRBV30 | CAWSRTSGRIDEQFF
TRBJ1-5 | 16 | TRBV20-1 | CSARFGGRVDNQPQHF
TRBJ2-2 | 13 | TRBV29-1 | CSVDGGNTGELFF
TRBJ1-5 | 12 | TRBV20-1 | CSANRQDQPQHF
TRBJ2-1 | 13 | TRBV20-1 | CSASPGLVIEQFF
TRBJ2-7 | 17 | TRBV6-6 | CASSYTRDSPKSYEQYF
TRBJ2-7 | 14 | TRBV7-9 | CASSLVASSYEQYF
TRBJ1-3 | 14 | TRBV15 | CATSRKAVGNTIYF
TRBJ2-7 | 15 | TRBV12-3/TRBV12-4 | CASSNPGLADYEQYF
TRBJ2-7 | 15 | TRBV18 | CASSPQLGGREEQYF
TRBJ1-5 | 15 | TRBV19 | CASSIGGTDYQPQHF
TRBJ2-3 | 14 | TRBV4-1 | CASSRGGSTDTQYF
TRBJ2-1 | 15 | TRBV27 | CASSTDLSANNEQFF
TRBJ1-1 | 13 | TRBV29-1 | CSVVGQGEGEAFF
TRBJ1-5 | 14 | TRBV3-1 | CASSQDFSGRAQHF
TRBJ2-1 | 18 | TRBV7-9 | CASSLDPGLAGPYNEQFF
TRBJ2-5 | 15 | TRBV5-1 | CASSLVWEYQETQYF
TRBJ2-7 | 12 | TRBV30 | CGVGLAGDEQYF
TRBJ1-2 | 16 | TRBV28 | CASRRTGQALRDGYTF
TRBJ2-7 | 16 | TRBV15 | CATSSRTGEGVYEQYF
TRBJ1-2 | 15 | TRBV5-1 | CASSYDRGLYYGYTF